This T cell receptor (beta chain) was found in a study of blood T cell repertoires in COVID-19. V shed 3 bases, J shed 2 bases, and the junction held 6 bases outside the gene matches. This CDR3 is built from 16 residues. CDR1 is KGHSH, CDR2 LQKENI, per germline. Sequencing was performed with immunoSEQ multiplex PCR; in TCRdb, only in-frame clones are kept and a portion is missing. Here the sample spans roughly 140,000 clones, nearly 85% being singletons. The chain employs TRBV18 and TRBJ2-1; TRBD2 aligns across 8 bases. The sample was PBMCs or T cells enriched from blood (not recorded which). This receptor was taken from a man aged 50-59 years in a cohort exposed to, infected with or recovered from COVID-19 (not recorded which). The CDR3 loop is CASSPSGRGAYNEQFF. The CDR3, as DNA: TGTGCCAGCTCACCCTCTGGGCGGGGGGCCTACAATGAGCAGTTCTTC.